One and the same sample provided the 23 T cell receptor beta chains below, sequenced in a study of monozygotic twins with inflammatory bowel disease. From the 5' RACE reads, TCRdb lists one entry per CDR3 protein and no DNA. The sample totals about 380,000 distinct CDR3 sequences. Sequences were obtained from blood. The receptor set was obtained from a human donor with ulcerative colitis or Crohn's disease, or a healthy co-twin of an affected twin (not recorded which).

The chain combines TRBV20-1 with TRBJ2-7; TCRdb calls TRBD1, which cannot be checked without DNA. CDR1 and CDR2 (germline): DFQATT, SNEGSKA (reference sequence). The CDR3 extends over 15 amino acids. The CDR3 spells CSARDSRGQMREQYF.

J is TRBJ1-3 and V is TRBV7-2. This CDR3 region has 15 residues. CDR1 and CDR2 (germline): SGHTA, FQGNSA. The chain's CDR3 is CASSQARASGNTIYF.

This rearrangement joins TRBV5-4 to TRBJ2-1; TCRdb names TRBD1, which stays unverified in the absence of DNA. Germline-derived CDR1 and CDR2 are SGHNT and YYREEE (reference sequence). The CDR3 contains 16 residues. This CDR3 reads CASSLAGGGFYNEQFF.

The V gene is TRBV11-2, the J gene TRBJ1-2; no DNA is available, so the TRBD1 call from TCRdb remains unchecked. CDR3 size: 18 residues. Germline V gives CDR1 SGHAT, CDR2 FQNNGV. CDR3 loop: CASSSGRTGFFYNYGYTF.

The V gene is TRBV27, the J gene TRBJ1-5; TCRdb outputs TRBD1, but without DNA this stays unchecked. The length of the CDR3 is 18 residues. The V gene's germline CDR1 is MNHEY and CDR2 SMNVEV (reference sequence). The CDR3 here is CAPSYRKRGKYSNQPQHF.

The chain joins TRBV6-5 to TRBJ2-5; TCRdb proposes TRBD1, but this gene call is untestable without DNA. This CDR3 has 15 residues. CDR1 and CDR2 from the germline V gene are MNHEY and SVGAGI. The CDR3 spells CASSSQKGGKETQYF.

The V and J genes are TRBV6-2 or TRBV6-3 and TRBJ2-7. Looked up from germline, CDR1 is MNHEY and CDR2 is SVGEGT. The CDR3 is 11 amino acids. This chain's CDR3 is CASSWTDEQYF.

This sequence joins TRBV6-2 or TRBV6-3 and TRBJ2-7; absent DNA, TCRdb's TRBD1 call cannot be checked. Germline values: CDR1 MNHEY, CDR2 SVGEGT. The CDR3 spans 16 residues. CDR3 sequence reads: CASSYWVIGQGNEQYF.

The chain is built from TRBV5-4 and TRBJ2-2. CDR1 is SGHNT, CDR2 YYREEE, per germline (reference sequence). This CDR3 spans 14 amino acids. The CDR3 protein is CASSGHGGTGELFF.

The J gene is TRBJ1-2, the V gene TRBV3-1. Germline V lookup: CDR1 LGHDT, CDR2 YNNKEL (reference sequence). This CDR3 has 15 residues. CDR3 protein: CASSQGQSRNYGYTF.

V gene TRBV20-1 combines with J gene TRBJ2-7. CDR1 and CDR2 (germline): DFQATT, SNEGSKA (reference sequence). This CDR3 is built from 12 residues. The CDR3 here is CSASGDPYEQYF.

This rearrangement joins TRBV2 to TRBJ1-5. CDR3 length equals 14 residues. The germline gives CDR1 SNHLY, CDR2 FYNNEI. The CDR3 reads CASSEIELTGPQHF.

The V and J genes are TRBV4-1 and TRBJ2-4; TCRdb's D call of TRBD1 is untestable without DNA. CDR3 length equals 16 residues. The V gene's germline CDR1 is MGHRA and CDR2 YSYEKL. The CDR3 loop is CASSRLGAPAKNIQYF.

By frequency, this clonotype is medium-sized. The gene calls are TRBV6-5 and TRBJ2-7; TCRdb outputs TRBD1, but without DNA this stays unchecked. CDR3 length: 13 residues. Germline V gene lookup returns CDR1 MNHEY and CDR2 SVGAGI. CDR3 sequence reads: CASRPGSSYEQYF.

CDR3 loop: CASSDRGSYNSPLHF. The chain is built from TRBV2 and TRBJ1-6. This CDR3 has 15 amino acids. Germline values: CDR1 SNHLY, CDR2 FYNNEI.

The chain employs TRBV5-1 and TRBJ2-3. Germline CDR1 is SGHRS and CDR2 is YFSETQ. The CDR3 is 14 amino acids. CDR3 in amino acids: CASSLRQFTDTQYF.

The CDR3 loop reads CASSPRQVSYEQYF. The gene calls are TRBV7-2 and TRBJ2-7; absent DNA, TCRdb's TRBD1 call cannot be checked. Per the germline V gene, CDR1 is SGHTA and CDR2 is FQGNSA. The CDR3 contains 14 residues.

The rearrangement links TRBV10-3 to TRBJ1-1. The germline gives CDR1 ENHRY, CDR2 SYGVKD. The CDR3 is 13 amino acids. CDR3 amino acids: CAISEITRTEAFF.

The genes are TRBV28 and TRBJ2-7; there is no DNA to check the TCRdb D call of TRBD1. The CDR3 covers 13 residues. The germline V gene has CDR1 MDHEN and CDR2 SYDVKM. This CDR3 reads CASSRGVPHEQYF.

The genes are TRBV30 and TRBJ2-7; the TRBD2 assignment by TCRdb is unverifiable without DNA. The CDR3 totals 16 residues. Germline V gene lookup returns CDR1 GTSNPN and CDR2 SVGIG (reference sequence). The CDR3 region is CAWTIGTSGTYYEQYF.

V and J are TRBV4-3 and TRBJ1-2; absent DNA, TCRdb's TRBD1 call cannot be checked. This CDR3 has 15 residues. Germline V gene lookup returns CDR1 LGHNA and CDR2 YSLEER. The CDR3 reads CASSQETTGIGGYTF.

This chain joins TRBV20-1 and TRBJ2-4; with no DNA, the TCRdb D assignment of TRBD1 cannot be verified. The CDR3 contains 14 residues. Germline V lookup: CDR1 DFQATT, CDR2 SNEGSKA (reference sequence). CDR3 protein: CSARDRVGRNIQYF.

Here the CDR3 reads CASSLNAGLGYNEQFF. This chain links TRBV7-9 with TRBJ2-1; with no DNA, the TCRdb D assignment of TRBD2 cannot be verified. This CDR3 is built from 16 residues. Germline assignment: CDR1 SEHNR and CDR2 FQNEAQ (reference sequence).